This TCR beta chain was recovered during a study of STAT5B mutations in CD4+ large granular lymphocyte leukemia. Some clones are missing from TCRdb's copy, which holds only in-frame ones; the method was immunoSEQ multiplex PCR. The sample includes about 30,000 clones, 65% to 75% of them seen just once. This CDR3 region has 14 residues. The ends were cut back, 7 bases at V and 0 bases at J, with 12 bases in the middle. The germline gives CDR1 MNHEY, CDR2 SMNVEV (reference sequence). General study points: 8/27 top patient clones versus 2/35 control clones were TRBV06-family. Main leukemic clonotypes were patient-specific, but 20% to 25% appeared at low frequency elsewhere.

Note on this clone: What it binds is unknown.

This clonotype originated in a human donor in good health. The chain recombines TRBV27 with TRBJ1-2, with D uncertain. Sequencing input: CD4+ T cells from blood buffy coats. Written as DNA, the CDR3 is TGTGCCAGCAAGACGACACAGACTAACTATGGCTACACCTTC. Amino acids: CASKTTQTNYGYTF.